The following is a TCR beta chain sequence with its context. The sample belongs to a study of T cells in Graves' hyperthyroidism and ophthalmopathy. Regions amplified from RNA transcripts were the TCR beta CDR3 regions. TCR CDR3 regions were first amplified by RT-PCR with HTBI primers. TCRdb itself ran the multiplex PCR reads through MiXCR, one entry per CDR3 protein. The data show about 840,000 distinct CDR3 sequences, 38% seen once. The CDR3 runs 12 residues. Trimming left V 8 bases short and J 6 bases short, with 11 bases between. From germline, CDR1 is SEHNR and CDR2 FQNEAQ (reference sequence). Hyperthyroidism of Graves' type that showed no ophthalmopathy progression within 18 months was stable.

This receptor was obtained from a man between 18 and 29 years old with Graves' hyperthyroidism. The sequencing input was blood. The chain links TRBV7-9 to TRBJ1-5; tentatively, D is TRBD1 (6 bases). The CDR3, as DNA: TGTGCCAGCGGGCTACAGGGTCAGCCCCAGCATTTT. This gives the protein CASGLQGQPQHF.